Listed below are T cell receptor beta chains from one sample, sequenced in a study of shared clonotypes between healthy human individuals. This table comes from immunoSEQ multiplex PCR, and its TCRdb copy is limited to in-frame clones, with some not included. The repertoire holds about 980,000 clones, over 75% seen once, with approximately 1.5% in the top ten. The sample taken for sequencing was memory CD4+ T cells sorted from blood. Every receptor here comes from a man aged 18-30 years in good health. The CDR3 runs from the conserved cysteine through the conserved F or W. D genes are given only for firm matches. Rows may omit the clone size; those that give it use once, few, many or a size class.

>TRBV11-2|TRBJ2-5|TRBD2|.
CASSALLADQETQYF
TGTGCCAGCAGCGCCTTACTAGCGGACCAAGAGACCCAGTACTTC
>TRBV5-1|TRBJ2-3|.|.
CASSPRRDRQGTQYF
TGCGCCAGCAGCCCGAGGAGAGACCGCCAGGGTACGCAGTATTTT
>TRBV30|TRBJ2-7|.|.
CAWSAPYEQYF
TGTGCCTGGAGTGCCCCCTACGAGCAGTACTTC
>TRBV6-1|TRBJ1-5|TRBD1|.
CASSPTRGPGQPQHF
TGTGCCAGCAGTCCAACCAGGGGGCCGGGTCAGCCCCAGCATTTT
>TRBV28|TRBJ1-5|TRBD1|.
CASRVDRGGVGNQPQHF
TGTGCCAGCAGGGTAGACAGGGGCGGGGTGGGCAATCAGCCCCAGCATTTT
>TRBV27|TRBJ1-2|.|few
CASSWRGGYGYTF
TGTGCCAGCAGTTGGAGGGGAGGGTATGGCTACACCTTC
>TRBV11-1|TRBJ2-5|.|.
CASSSSARDSWVGTQYF
TGTGCCAGCAGCTCCTCCGCCCGGGACTCATGGGTGGGGACCCAGTACTTC
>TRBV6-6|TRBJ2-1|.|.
CASRSVEGGNEQFF
TGTGCCAGCAGGTCCGTGGAAGGGGGGAATGAGCAGTTCTTC
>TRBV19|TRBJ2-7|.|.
CASRDQRQGGYEQYF
TGTGCCAGTAGAGATCAACGGCAGGGGGGCTACGAGCAGTACTTC
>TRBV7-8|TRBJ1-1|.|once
CASQQRGWTEAFF
TGTGCCAGCCAACAACGGGGCTGGACTGAAGCTTTCTTT
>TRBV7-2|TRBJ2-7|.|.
CASSLGGGGSYEQYF
TGTGCCAGCAGCTTAGGCGGAGGGGGGTCCTACGAGCAGTACTTC
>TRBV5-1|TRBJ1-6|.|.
CASSLAVQASSYNSPLHF
TGCGCCAGCAGCTTGGCCGTACAGGCTAGCTCCTATAATTCACCCCTCCACTTT
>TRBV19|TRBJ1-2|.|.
CASSGQINYGYTF
TGTGCCAGTAGCGGACAGATCAACTATGGCTACACCTTC
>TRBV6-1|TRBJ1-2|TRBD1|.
CASSEFGAGYRGSADGYTF
TGTGCCAGCAGTGAATTCGGGGCTGGGTACAGGGGATCGGCGGATGGCTACACCTTC
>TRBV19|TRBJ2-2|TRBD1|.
CASTPGQITRELFF
TGTGCCAGCACACCGGGACAGATTACTCGGGAGCTGTTTTTT
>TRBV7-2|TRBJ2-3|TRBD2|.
CASSLGLGTDTQYF
TGTGCCAGCAGCCTTGGACTAGGGACAGATACGCAGTATTTT
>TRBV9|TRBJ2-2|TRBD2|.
CASSVAGGYTGELFF
TGTGCCAGCAGCGTAGCGGGGGGTTACACCGGGGAGCTGTTTTTT
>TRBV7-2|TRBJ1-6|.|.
CASSFQGRSNSPLHF
TGTGCCAGCAGCTTTCAGGGACGGTCTAATTCACCCCTCCACTTT
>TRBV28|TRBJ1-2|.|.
CASLSRGDYGYTF
TGTGCCAGCCTCAGCCGGGGGGACTATGGCTACACCTTC
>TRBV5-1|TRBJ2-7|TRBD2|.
CASNRGSGYEQYF
TGCGCCAGCAATCGCGGGAGTGGCTACGAGCAGTACTTC
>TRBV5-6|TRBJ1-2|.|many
CASTIFANYGYTF
TGTGCCAGCACTATCTTTGCTAACTATGGCTACACCTTC
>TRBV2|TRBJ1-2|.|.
CASSVAPTIHGYTF
TGTGCCAGCAGTGTAGCCCCTACTATCCATGGCTACACCTTC
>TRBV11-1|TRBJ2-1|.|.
CASSRGENSYNEQFF
TGTGCCAGCAGCCGCGGGGAAAACTCCTACAATGAGCAGTTCTTC
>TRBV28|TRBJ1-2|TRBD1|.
CASRPGTAFGYGYTF
TGTGCCAGCAGACCCGGGACAGCATTCGGGTATGGCTACACCTTC
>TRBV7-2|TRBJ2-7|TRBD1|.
CASSLTGTGRREQYF
TGTGCCAGCAGCCTCACCGGGACAGGGAGGCGCGAGCAGTACTTC
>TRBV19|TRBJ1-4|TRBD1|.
CASSGPGTANEKLFF
TGTGCCAGTAGTGGTCCCGGGACAGCTAATGAAAAACTGTTTTTT
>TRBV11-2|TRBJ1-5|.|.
CASSHGPNQPQHF
TGTGCCAGCAGCCATGGACCGAATCAGCCCCAGCATTTT
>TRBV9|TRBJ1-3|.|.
CASSVVAAGAGNTIYF
TGTGCCAGCAGCGTAGTGGCAGCGGGTGCGGGAAACACCATATATTTT
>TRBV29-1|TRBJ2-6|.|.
CSVERISGANVLTF
TGCAGCGTTGAAAGGATCTCTGGGGCCAACGTCCTGACTTTC
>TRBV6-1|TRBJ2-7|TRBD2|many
CASSEQAGVGLGEQYF
TGTGCCAGCAGTGAACAGGCGGGAGTGGGGCTAGGCGAGCAGTACTTC
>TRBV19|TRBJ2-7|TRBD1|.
CASSTLRDRRYEQYF
TGTGCCAGTAGTACCCTCCGGGACAGGCGCTACGAGCAGTACTTC
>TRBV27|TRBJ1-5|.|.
CASSTGSGNQPQHF
TGTGCCAGCAGTACAGGGTCTGGCAATCAGCCCCAGCATTTT
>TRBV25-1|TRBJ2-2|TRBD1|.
CASSPGQGDTGELFF
TGTGCCAGCAGTCCGGGACAGGGGGACACCGGGGAGCTGTTTTTT
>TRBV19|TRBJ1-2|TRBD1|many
CASSQQGANYGYTF
TGTGCCAGTAGCCAACAGGGGGCAAACTATGGCTACACCTTC
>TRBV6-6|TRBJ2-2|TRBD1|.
CASRDSSGTGSGELFF
TGTGCCAGCAGAGATAGTTCCGGGACAGGGTCCGGGGAGCTGTTTTTT
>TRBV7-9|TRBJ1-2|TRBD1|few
CASSLAPQGAYGYTF
TGTGCCAGCAGCTTAGCCCCACAGGGGGCCTATGGCTACACCTTC
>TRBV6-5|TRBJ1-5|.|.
CASMAQAGNQPQHF
TGTGCCAGCATGGCACAGGCGGGCAATCAGCCCCAGCATTTT
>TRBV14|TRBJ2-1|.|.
CASSQGQSSYNEQFF
TGTGCCAGCAGCCAAGGTCAGAGCTCCTACAATGAGCAGTTCTTC
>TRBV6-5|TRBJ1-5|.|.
CASLSQGFQHF
TGTGCCAGCCTCAGCCAGGGATTCCAGCATTTT
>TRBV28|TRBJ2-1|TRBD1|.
CASTDRANEQFF
TGTGCCAGCACCGACAGGGCGAATGAGCAGTTCTTC
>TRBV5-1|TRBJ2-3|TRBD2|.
CASSLSPTGGGRDMMAQYF
TGCGCCAGCAGTTTGTCCCCGACGGGCGGGGGGCGCGACATGATGGCGCAGTATTTT
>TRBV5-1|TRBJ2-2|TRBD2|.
CASSLRGVANTGELFF
TGCGCCAGCAGCTTACGGGGGGTCGCGAACACCGGGGAGCTGTTTTTT
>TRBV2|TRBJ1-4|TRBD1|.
CASSAQGAANEKLFF
TGTGCCAGCAGTGCCCAGGGGGCTGCTAATGAAAAACTGTTTTTT
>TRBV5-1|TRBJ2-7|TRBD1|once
CASGKPGQGAYEQYF
TGCGCCAGCGGAAAACCGGGACAGGGGGCTTACGAGCAGTACTTC
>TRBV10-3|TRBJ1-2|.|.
CAISDLKTDNYGYTF
TGTGCCATCAGTGATCTTAAGACGGATAACTATGGCTACACCTTC
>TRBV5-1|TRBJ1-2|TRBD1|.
CASSLGQGNRVYTF
TGCGCCAGCAGCTTGGGACAGGGGAATCGGGTCTACACCTTC
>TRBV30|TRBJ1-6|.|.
CAWSWGARKNSALHF
TGTGCCTGGAGCTGGGGGGCTCGGAAGAATTCAGCCCTCCACTTT
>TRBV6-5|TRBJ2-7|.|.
CASNYPRLLPREEQYF
TGTGCCAGCAATTACCCTCGGCTCCTCCCACGTGAGGAGCAGTACTTC
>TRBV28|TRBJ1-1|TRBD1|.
CASSPDRAWAFF
TGTGCCAGCAGTCCTGACAGGGCGTGGGCTTTCTTT
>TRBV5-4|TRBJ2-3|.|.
CASSLARDTQYF
TGTGCCAGCAGCTTGGCGAGGGATACGCAGTATTTT
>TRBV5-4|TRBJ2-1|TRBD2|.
CASSGGAYNEQFF
TGTGCCAGCAGCGGGGGGGCCTACAATGAGCAGTTCTTC
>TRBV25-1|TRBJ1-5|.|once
CASSEIRGEGNQPQHF
TGTGCCAGCAGTGAAATAAGGGGGGAAGGCAATCAGCCCCAGCATTTT
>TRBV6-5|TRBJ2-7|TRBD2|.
CASRGGGRTFHEQYF
TGTGCCAGCAGGGGCGGGGGGCGAACTTTCCACGAGCAGTACTTC
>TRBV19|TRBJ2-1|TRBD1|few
CASSNRDRGGEQFF
TGTGCCAGTAGTAACCGGGACAGGGGAGGTGAGCAGTTCTTC
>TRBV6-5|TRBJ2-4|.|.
CASSYQGLAKNIQYF
TGTGCCAGCAGTTACCAAGGACTAGCCAAAAACATTCAGTACTTC
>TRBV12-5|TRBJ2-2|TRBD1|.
CASGLVLDRGTNTGELFF
TGTGCTAGTGGTTTGGTCCTCGACAGGGGAACTAACACCGGGGAGCTGTTTTTT
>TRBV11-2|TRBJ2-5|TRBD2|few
CASSPGASGIETQYF
TGTGCCAGCAGTCCGGGGGCTAGCGGGATCGAGACCCAGTACTTC
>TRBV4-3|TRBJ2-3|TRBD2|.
CASSPSGTNRNTQYF
TGCGCCAGCAGCCCTTCCGGGACTAACCGTAATACGCAGTATTTT